This TCR beta chain was sequenced for a study of read filtering for tumor transcriptome and immune sequencing. Study-wide findings and caveats: Correlation between methods rose after single-read clonotypes were removed.

Molecular barcoded adaptors covering alpha/delta and beta/gamma chains were used on approximately 400 ng RNA. TCRdb used MiXCR to reprocess the reads, holding one entry per CDR3 protein. The data show 90,000 or so distinct CDR3 sequences, 20% to 25% seen once. V was pared by 6 bases and J by 1 base, with 9 bases of the junction left unmatched. Germline loops: CDR1 SQVTM, CDR2 ANQGSEA. The CDR3 has 16 residues. This clonotype was counted between two and nine times. Its target is not known. Source material: a population of CD138-negative cells sorted from bone marrow. This receptor was identified in a donor at least 40 years old with multiple myeloma. This chain joins TRBV29-1 and TRBJ2-2, with TRBD1 matching 9 bases. Here the CDR3 reads CSVAGTGSWNTGELFF. CDR3 coding DNA: TGCAGCGTGGCAGGGACAGGGTCCTGGAACACCGGGGAGCTGTTTTTT.